This TCR beta chain was captured in a study of T-cell memory formation after mild COVID-19. The length of the CDR3 is 15 residues. The V gene's germline CDR1 is ENHRY and CDR2 SYGVKD. Trimming took 6 bases from V and 4 from J; bases not matched to a gene: 5. Points on this clonotype: What it binds is not known.

Study-level points and caveats: Proof of SARS-CoV-2 specificity was absent for the second-wave clones that crested on day 37. Cross-reactive memory appears to have joined, as suggested by some responding clones showing up in pre-infection memory. Largely, contracting CD4+ clones fell within CM and EM, and contracting CD8+ clones within EMRA.

5'RACE with constant-segment primers yielded barcoded, UMI-tagged TCR alpha and TCR beta cDNA libraries. Via MiXCR, TCRdb re-called the 5' RACE reads, giving one row per CDR3 protein. The table has hundreds of thousands of distinct CDR3 sequences, about 22% seen once; the top ten hold about 12%. The sequenced material came from PBMCs or a T cell subset sorted from them (not recorded which). This sequence joins TRBV10-3 and TRBJ2-7, with 14 nucleotides matching TRBD2. The source of this sequence is an adult woman who had mild COVID-19 (a few samples of this study predate the infection). Cell type and time point are not known. The CDR3 region is CAIRSGTSGGYEQYF. CDR3 DNA: TGTGCCATCAGGAGCGGGACTAGCGGGGGATACGAGCAGTACTTC.